This TCR beta chain emerged from a study of blood T cell repertoires in COVID-19. Background on the study: Sites in the United States, Italy and Spain provided acute and convalescent COVID-19 samples. Sample material is recorded as cDNA or gDNA derived from T cells, B-cell-depleted T cells, or PBMCs.

This clone came up once. Other DNA sequences in the sample encode the same CDR3. Methods used by the authors: Scientists estimated how many nucleated cells there were by amplifying reference gene primers. Here immunoSEQ multiplex PCR was the method, and the copy in TCRdb shows in-frame clones only, minus some. V and J calls and clone size come straight from that table; D and trimming were deduced from the DNA. The table lists some 160,000 clones, roughly 84% of them singletons, with about 11% in the top ten. Trimming at V came to 4 bases and at J to 0 bases, leaving 2 bases not matched to a gene. CDR1 is LGHNA and CDR2 is YSLEER in the germline V gene. The CDR3 extends over 16 amino acids.

Material: peripheral blood. The TCR sequence derives from a man aged 70 or older with active or convalescent COVID-19. The chain combines TRBV4-3 with TRBJ2-2; 10 positions agree with TRBD2. The chain's CDR3 is CASSLGLAANTGELFF. The CDR3 DNA follows: TGCGCCAGCAGCCTTGGACTAGCGGCGAACACCGGGGAGCTGTTTTTT.